The 26 T cell receptor beta chains reported below all come from one sample, sequenced in a study of shared clonotypes between healthy human individuals. TCRdb's table, derived via immunoSEQ multiplex PCR, lists solely in-frame clones and lacks some. The data show 490,000 or so clones, 79% seen once. Input material: PBMCs. These receptors were obtained from a woman aged 40 to 50 in good health. Some clones in this sample may be carry-over from other donors' samples.

J is TRBJ2-7 and V is TRBV6-5; 7 bases agree with TRBD1. This CDR3 comprises 14 residues. CDR1 is MNHEY and CDR2 is SVGAGI in the germline V gene. With V trimmed by 6 bases and J by 1 base, 6 bases remained unmatched. Written as DNA, the CDR3 is TGTGCCAGCAGGAGAGGGGGCGGGTCCTACGAGCAGTACTTC. Encoded protein: CASRRGGGSYEQYF.

This clone was detected only once. The genes are TRBV2 and TRBJ2-3; D uncertain. Germline V gives CDR1 SNHLY, CDR2 FYNNEI. Deletions cut 5 bases from V and 0 bases from J, with 9 bases between. The CDR3 has 14 amino acids. CDR3 protein: CASSPGVSTDTQYF. CDR3 DNA sequence: TGTGCCAGCAGTCCGGGCGTGAGCACAGATACGCAGTATTTT.

This clone was counted only a few times. This chain joins TRBV9 and TRBJ1-1, with TRBD1 identical over 8 bases. Germline loops: CDR1 SGDLS, CDR2 YYNGEE. V lost 0 bases and J lost 5; bases outside the gene matches: 6. CDR3 length equals 15 residues. CDR3 loop: CASSVAIGQGTEAFF. Written as DNA, the CDR3 is TGTGCCAGCAGCGTAGCTATTGGACAGGGAACTGAAGCTTTCTTT.

In its sample, this clone was seen a few times. This sequence joins TRBV6-1 and TRBJ2-5; D gene uncertain. The J call is uncertain, as TRBJ2-7 better fits the DNA end. The CDR3 is 11 residues long. Looked up from germline, CDR1 is MNHNS and CDR2 is SASEGT. CDR3 amino acids: CASSDRYEQYF. Written as DNA, the CDR3 is TGTGCCAGCAGTGATAGGTACGAGCAGTACTTC.

The rearrangement joins TRBV5-1 to TRBJ1-4; weak D call: TRBD1 (5 bases). The germline V and J ends were trimmed by 0 bases and 7 bases, with 16 bases remaining between them. The germline V gene encodes CDR1 SGHRS and CDR2 YFSETQ. The CDR3 is 16 amino acids. The CDR3 nucleotides read TGCGCCAGCAGCTTGGGCAGGGCGCAAGGAGGTGAAAAACTGTTTTTT. Translation: CASSLGRAQGGEKLFF.

V and J are TRBV18 and TRBJ1-1; TRBD1 agrees at 8 bases. Losses at the gene ends were 2 bases for V and 10 bases for J; bases not matched to a gene: 0. Germline lookup yields CDR1 KGHSH and CDR2 LQKENI. The CDR3 sequence is 11 residues long. In DNA, the CDR3 is TGTGCCAGCTCACCAGGGACAGGAGCTTTCTTT. Translating gives CASSPGTGAFF.

The rearrangement joins TRBV10-2 to TRBJ1-5; D is perhaps TRBD1 (5 bases). Germline CDR1 WSHSY, CDR2 SAAADI. Trimming left V 3 bases short and J 5 bases short, with 11 bases between. This CDR3 contains 14 residues. This chain's CDR3 is CASSEWGIDQPQHF. CDR3 in DNA: TGCGCCAGCAGTGAATGGGGGATAGATCAGCCCCAGCATTTT.

The chain carries TRBV4-3 and TRBJ2-5; 11 nucleotides line up with TRBD2. From germline, CDR1 is LGHNA and CDR2 YSLEER. J gave up 2 bases and V 4 bases, and 3 bases lay outside the gene matches. The CDR3 runs 15 residues. CDR3 in amino acids: CASSPRLAGQETQYF. DNA for the CDR3: TGCGCCAGCAGCCCGCGACTAGCGGGGCAAGAGACCCAGTACTTC.

This chain links TRBV9 with TRBJ2-2; no clear D. Trimming stripped 4 bases from V and 3 bases from J, with 4 bases between. The CDR3 extends over 12 amino acids. Looked up from germline, CDR1 is SGDLS and CDR2 is YYNGEE. This CDR3 reads CASSPHTGELFF. The CDR3 DNA reads TGTGCCAGCAGCCCCCACACCGGGGAGCTGTTTTTT. The whole variable domain, remainder taken from reference TRBV9 and TRBJ2-2, is DSGVTQTPKHLITATGQRVTLRCSPRSGDLSVYWYQQSLDQGLQFLIQYYNGEERAKGNILERFSAQQFPDLHSELNLSSLELGDSALYFCASSPHTGELFFGEGSRLTVL.

The CDR3 nucleotides read TGTGCCAGCAGCTTAGGGACATTGCCACCCCGGCTGTACTTC. Encoded protein: CASSLGTLPPRLYF. The V and J genes are TRBV11-2 and TRBJ2-7; the D gene is possibly TRBD1 (5 bases). CDR1 SGHAT and CDR2 FQNNGV come from the germline V gene. V lost 1 base and J lost 12, with 19 bases in between. The CDR3 covers 14 residues.

This rearrangement joins TRBV10-3 to TRBJ2-5, with D possibly called TRBD1 or TRBD2 (5 bases each). Trimming took off 11 bases at V and 1 base at J, with 14 bases between the two ends. The germline V gene has CDR1 ENHRY and CDR2 SYGVKD. The CDR3 runs 13 residues. DNA of the CDR3: TGTGCCTCCAGTGGGGGTCTCCAAGAGACCCAGTACTTC. Its translation: CASSGGLQETQYF.

A note on this clone: Given a far larger clone just one base away, this is likely a sequencing read error. The chain combines TRBV6-1 with TRBJ2-6; possible D gene TRBD1, 5 bases. CDR3 length: 14 amino acids. Germline V lookup: CDR1 MNHNS, CDR2 SASEGT. DNA of the CDR3: TGTGCCAGCAGTCAGTTACCTGGGGCCAGCGTCCTGACTTTC. This encodes CASSQLPGASVLTF.

The CDR3 nucleotides are TGTGCCAGCAGTCCAAGGACCCCCGGGGAGCTGTTTTTT. Translation gives CASSPRTPGELFF. V and J are TRBV27 and TRBJ2-2; D gene unclear. The CDR3 extends over 13 amino acids. Trimming cost V 5 bases and J 6 bases, with 10 bases left between them. Germline V gene lookup returns CDR1 MNHEY and CDR2 SMNVEV (reference sequence).

The genes are TRBV28 and TRBJ1-6, with 9 bases lining up with TRBD1. CDR1 is MDHEN and CDR2 is SYDVKM in the germline V gene. This CDR3 region has 16 residues. V lost 5 bases and J lost 7; bases outside the gene matches: 9. The CDR3 here is CASSPRTGAENSPLHF. The CDR3, as DNA: TGTGCCAGCAGTCCCAGGACAGGGGCGGAGAATTCACCCCTCCACTTT.

This chain links TRBV29-1 with TRBJ2-5; D uncertain. The CDR3 sequence is 15 residues long. Germline V gene sequence: CDR1 SQVTM, CDR2 ANQGSEA. The V and J ends lost 4 bases and 1 base respectively, with 16 bases between them. DNA for the CDR3: TGCAGCGTTGCCTTAAGTTCGACATTCCAAGAGACCCAGTACTTC. Protein: CSVALSSTFQETQYF.

The rearrangement joins TRBV19 to TRBJ2-1; possibly TRBD1 for D (5 bases). V lost 1 base and J 6 bases, leaving 16 bases between the germline ends. Germline V gene sequence: CDR1 LNHDA, CDR2 SQIVND (reference sequence). This CDR3 has 16 residues. CDR3 amino acids: CASSIGLQVVFNEQFF. CDR3 coding DNA: TGTGCCAGTAGTATAGGTTTACAGGTTGTCTTCAATGAGCAGTTCTTC.

This chain uses TRBV7-2 with TRBJ1-5; unclear D gene. This CDR3 contains 15 residues. The V end lost 0 bases, the J end lost 3 bases, and 9 bases lay between the germline ends. Per germline, CDR1 SGHTA and CDR2 FQGNSA. CDR3: CASSLAIAANQPQHF. The CDR3 DNA is TGTGCCAGCAGCTTAGCGATCGCCGCCAATCAGCCCCAGCATTTT.

This clone has a single count. The chain is built from TRBV19 and TRBJ2-1; TRBD2 matches 9 bases. V dropped 2 bases and J dropped 0; count of bases not matched to a gene: 8. The CDR3 runs to 18 residues. Germline-derived CDR1 and CDR2 are LNHDA and SQIVND (reference sequence). CDR3 nucleotide sequence: TGTGCCAGTAGTATATCCTGGGGTAGCGGGAGCTCCTACAATGAGCAGTTCTTC. This sequence encodes CASSISWGSGSSYNEQFF.

CDR3 coding DNA: TGTGCCAGCAGCCTTGGACAGGGACACGACGAGCAGTACTTC. This sequence encodes CASSLGQGHDEQYF. The genes are TRBV7-9 and TRBJ2-7; 8 positions match TRBD1. The CDR3 consists of 14 residues. With 5 bases clipped from V and 5 bases from J, the junction kept 8 bases outside the gene matches. CDR1 and CDR2 (germline): SEHNR, FQNEAQ (reference sequence).

The gene calls are TRBV28 and TRBJ1-5; D is perhaps TRBD1 (5 bases). CDR1 and CDR2 from the germline V gene are MDHEN and SYDVKM. V lost 5 bases and J 0 bases, leaving 14 bases between the germline ends. The length of the CDR3 is 16 residues. The CDR3 sequence is CASSGGRRGSNQPQHF. As DNA, the CDR3 is TGTGCCAGCAGTGGGGGTCGGAGGGGTAGCAATCAGCCCCAGCATTTT.

The chain recombines TRBV19 with TRBJ1-5; tentatively, D is TRBD1 (6 bases). The CDR3 spans 15 residues. The V gene's germline CDR1 is LNHDA and CDR2 SQIVND (reference sequence). With 6 bases removed from V and 0 bases from J, the gap between germline ends came to 12 bases. The CDR3 reads CASSLGQHSNQPQHF. The CDR3 DNA follows: TGTGCCAGTAGCCTCGGACAGCATAGCAATCAGCCCCAGCATTTT.

This chain joins TRBV6-4 and TRBJ1-1; D gene uncertain. The CDR3 has 13 amino acids. V was trimmed by 5 bases and J by 2 bases, leaving 9 bases between them. Looked up from germline, CDR1 is MRHNA and CDR2 is SNTAGT. This chain's CDR3 is CASSRSFNTEAFF. CDR3 DNA: TGTGCCAGCAGTCGGAGTTTTAACACTGAAGCTTTCTTT.

V gene TRBV9 combines with J gene TRBJ2-5; D uncertain. Per germline, CDR1 SGDLS and CDR2 YYNGEE. This CDR3 contains 15 residues. V lost 2 bases, J lost 1 base, and 12 bases lay in between. The CDR3 spells CASSVSPGIQETQYF. CDR3 DNA sequence: TGTGCCAGCAGCGTTTCCCCCGGAATCCAAGAGACCCAGTACTTC.

The chain uses TRBV30 and TRBJ2-1; D call uncertain. Trimming removed 2 bases at V and 8 bases at J, with 10 bases between. Germline-derived CDR1 and CDR2 are GTSNPN and SVGIG (reference sequence). This CDR3 has 12 amino acids. Written as DNA, the CDR3 is TGTGCCTGGAGTTTGGCCGCCCATGAGCAGTTCTTC. Translating gives CAWSLAAHEQFF.

This clone was detected only once. The CDR3 bases are TGTGCCATCAGTGGGGGACTAGCGGAGAGCGAGCAGTACTTC. It yields the protein CAISGGLAESEQYF. This chain uses TRBV10-3 with TRBJ2-7; 11 bases agree with TRBD2. V gave up 4 bases and J gave up 6 bases; unmatched junction bases: 5. Germline lookup yields CDR1 ENHRY and CDR2 SYGVKD. This CDR3 spans 14 amino acids.

The chain carries TRBV28 and TRBJ2-7, with TRBD2 matching 11 bases. J gave up 4 bases and V 8 bases, and 22 bases lay outside the gene matches. The CDR3 length is 19 residues. Germline V lookup: CDR1 MDHEN, CDR2 SYDVKM. DNA for the CDR3: TGTGCCAGCGTACCGGGAGGAGCTAGCGGGAGGTTAAGGGGTTACGAGCAGTACTTC. This translates into CASVPGGASGRLRGYEQYF.